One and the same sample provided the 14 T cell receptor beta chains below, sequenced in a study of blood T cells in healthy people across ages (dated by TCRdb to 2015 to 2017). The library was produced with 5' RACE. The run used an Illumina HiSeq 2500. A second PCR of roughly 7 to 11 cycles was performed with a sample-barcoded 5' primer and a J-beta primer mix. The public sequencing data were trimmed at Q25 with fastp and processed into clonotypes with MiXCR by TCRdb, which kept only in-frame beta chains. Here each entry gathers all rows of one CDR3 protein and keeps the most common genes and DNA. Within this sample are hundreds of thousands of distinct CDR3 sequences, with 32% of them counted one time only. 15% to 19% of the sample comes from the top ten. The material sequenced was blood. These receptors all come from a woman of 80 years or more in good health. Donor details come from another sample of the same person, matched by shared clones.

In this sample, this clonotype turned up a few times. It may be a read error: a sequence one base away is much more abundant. DNA for the CDR3: TGCGCCAGCAGCTTGGCCACTGGGAGCTCCTACAATGAGCAGTACTTC. Encoded protein: CASSLATGSSYNEQYF. The rearrangement uses TRBV5-1 and TRBJ2-1; possibly TRBD2 for D (5 bases). The J call is in doubt because the DNA end fits TRBJ2-7 better. Germline CDR1 is SGHRS and CDR2 is YFSETQ. This CDR3 is 16 amino acids long.

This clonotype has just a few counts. The DNA of the CDR3 is TGTGCCAGCAGCGTAGAATGGGACAGGGGGCGGACTGAAGCTTTCTTT. It yields the protein CASSVEWDRGRTEAFF. The chain recombines TRBV9 with TRBJ1-1; TRBD1 agrees at 12 bases. The CDR3 spans 16 residues. Germline loops: CDR1 SGDLS, CDR2 YYNGEE. Germline trimming cut 0 bases from V and 5 bases from J; bases unmatched to any gene: 5.

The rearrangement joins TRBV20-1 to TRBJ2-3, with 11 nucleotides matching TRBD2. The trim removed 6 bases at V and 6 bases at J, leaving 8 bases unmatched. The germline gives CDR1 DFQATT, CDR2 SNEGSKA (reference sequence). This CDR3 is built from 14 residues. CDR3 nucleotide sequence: TGCAGTGCGGTAGCGGGGGGGCCGGCGGATACGCAGTATTTT. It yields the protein CSAVAGGPADTQYF.

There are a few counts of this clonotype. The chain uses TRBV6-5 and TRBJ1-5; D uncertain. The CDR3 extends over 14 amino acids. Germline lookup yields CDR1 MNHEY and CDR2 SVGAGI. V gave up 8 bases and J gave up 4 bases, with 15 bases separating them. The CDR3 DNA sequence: TGTGCCAGCGCAGATGGGCAGGTTAATCAGCCCCAGCATTTT. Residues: CASADGQVNQPQHF.

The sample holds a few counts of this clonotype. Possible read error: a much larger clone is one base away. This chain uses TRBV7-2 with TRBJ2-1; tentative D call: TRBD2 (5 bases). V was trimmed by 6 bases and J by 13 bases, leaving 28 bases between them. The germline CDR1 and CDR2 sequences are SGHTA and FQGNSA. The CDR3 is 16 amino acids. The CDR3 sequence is CASSIAGSQGGETQFF. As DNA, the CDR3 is TGTGCCAGCAGTATTGCGGGCTCACAAGGTGGGGAGACCCAGTTCTTC.

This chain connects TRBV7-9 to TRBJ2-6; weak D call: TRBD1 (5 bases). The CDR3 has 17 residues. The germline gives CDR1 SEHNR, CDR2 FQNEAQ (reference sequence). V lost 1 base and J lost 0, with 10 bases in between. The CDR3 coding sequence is TGTGCCAGCAGCTTAGAGGCAGGGCGCTCTGGGGCCAACGTCCTGACTTTC. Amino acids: CASSLEAGRSGANVLTF.

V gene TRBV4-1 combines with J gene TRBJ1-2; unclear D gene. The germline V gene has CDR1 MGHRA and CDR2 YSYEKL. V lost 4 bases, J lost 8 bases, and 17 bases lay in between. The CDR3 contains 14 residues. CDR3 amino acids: CASSLNYGVEGYTF. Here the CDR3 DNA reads TGCGCCAGCAGCCTCAACTATGGGGTGGAGGGCTACACCTTC.

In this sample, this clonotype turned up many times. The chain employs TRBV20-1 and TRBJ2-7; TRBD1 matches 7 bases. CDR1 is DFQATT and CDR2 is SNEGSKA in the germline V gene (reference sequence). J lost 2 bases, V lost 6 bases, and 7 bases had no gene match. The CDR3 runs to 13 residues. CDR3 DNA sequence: TGCAGTGCCCACGACAGGGTAACCTACGAGCAGTACTTC. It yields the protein CSAHDRVTYEQYF.

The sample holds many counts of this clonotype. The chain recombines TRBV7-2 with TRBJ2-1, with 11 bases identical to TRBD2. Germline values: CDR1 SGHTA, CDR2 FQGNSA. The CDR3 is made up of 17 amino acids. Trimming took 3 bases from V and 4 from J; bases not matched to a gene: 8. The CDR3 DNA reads TGTGCCAGCAGCTTGGGGCAGCTAGCGGGGGGTTACAATGAGCAGTTCTTC. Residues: CASSLGQLAGGYNEQFF.

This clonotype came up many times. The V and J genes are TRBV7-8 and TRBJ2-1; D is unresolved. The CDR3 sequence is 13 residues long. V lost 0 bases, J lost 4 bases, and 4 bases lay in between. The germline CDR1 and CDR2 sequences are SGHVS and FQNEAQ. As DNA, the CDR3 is TGTGCCAGCAGCTTAGCGCTGTACAATGAGCAGTTCTTC. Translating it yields CASSLALYNEQFF.

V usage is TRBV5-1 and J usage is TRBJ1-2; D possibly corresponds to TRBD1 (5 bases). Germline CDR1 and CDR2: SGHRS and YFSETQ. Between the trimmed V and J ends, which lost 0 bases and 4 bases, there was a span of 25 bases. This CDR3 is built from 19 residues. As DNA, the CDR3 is TGCGCCAGCAGCTTGGACGGGGCCGGGGGGACTATTAGGGTCTATGGCTACACCTTC. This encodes CASSLDGAGGTIRVYGYTF.

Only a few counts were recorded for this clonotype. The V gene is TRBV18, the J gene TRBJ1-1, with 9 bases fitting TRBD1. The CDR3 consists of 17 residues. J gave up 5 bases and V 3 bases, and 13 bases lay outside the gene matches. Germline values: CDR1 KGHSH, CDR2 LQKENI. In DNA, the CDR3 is TGTGCCAGCTCACCCACCACAGGGGGCGCGGGTCGGACTGAAGCTTTCTTT. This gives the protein CASSPTTGGAGRTEAFF. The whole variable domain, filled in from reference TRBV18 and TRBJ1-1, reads NAGVMQNPRHLVRRRGQEARLRCSPMKGHSHVYWYRQLPEEGLKFMVYLQKENIIDESGMPKERFSAEFPKEGPSILRIQQVVRGDSAAYFCASSPTTGGAGRTEAFFGQGTRLTVV.

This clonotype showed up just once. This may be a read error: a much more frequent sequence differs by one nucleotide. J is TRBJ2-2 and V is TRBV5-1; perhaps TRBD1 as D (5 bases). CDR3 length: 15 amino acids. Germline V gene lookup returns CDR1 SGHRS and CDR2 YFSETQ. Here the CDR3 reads CANSLGAPNTGELFF. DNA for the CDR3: TGCGCCAACAGCTTAGGGGCGCCGAACACCGGGGAGCTGTTTTTT. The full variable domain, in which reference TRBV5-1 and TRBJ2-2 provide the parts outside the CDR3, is KAGVTQTPRYLIKTRGQQVTLSCSPISGHRSVSWYQQTPGQGLQFLFEYFSETQRNKGNFPGRFSGRQFSNSRSEMNVSTLELGDSALYLCANSLGAPNTGELFFGEGSRLTVL.

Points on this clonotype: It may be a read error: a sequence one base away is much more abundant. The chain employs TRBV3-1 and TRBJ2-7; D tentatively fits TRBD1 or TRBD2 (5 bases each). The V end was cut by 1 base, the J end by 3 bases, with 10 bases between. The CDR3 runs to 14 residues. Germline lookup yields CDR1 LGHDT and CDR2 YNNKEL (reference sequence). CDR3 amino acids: CASSQGGVCYEQYF. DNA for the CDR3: TGTGCCAGCAGCCAAGGAGGGGTCTGCTACGAGCAGTACTTC.